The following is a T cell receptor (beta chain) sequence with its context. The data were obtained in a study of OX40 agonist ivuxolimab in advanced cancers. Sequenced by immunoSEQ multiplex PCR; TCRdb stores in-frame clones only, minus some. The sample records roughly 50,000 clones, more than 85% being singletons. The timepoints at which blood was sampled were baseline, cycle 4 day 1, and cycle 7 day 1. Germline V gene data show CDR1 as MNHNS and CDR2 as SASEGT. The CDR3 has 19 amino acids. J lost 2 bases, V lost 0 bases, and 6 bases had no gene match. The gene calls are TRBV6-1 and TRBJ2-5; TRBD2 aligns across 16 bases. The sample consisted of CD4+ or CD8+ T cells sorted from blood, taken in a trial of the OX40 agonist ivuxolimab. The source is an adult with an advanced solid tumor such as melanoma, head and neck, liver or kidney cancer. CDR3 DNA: TGTGCCAGCAGTGAAGCCGGGACTAGCGGGGGGGCTCCGCAAGAGACCCAGTACTTC. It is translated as CASSEAGTSGGAPQETQYF.